The present T cell receptor beta chain was sequenced within a study of PD-1 blockade in classical Hodgkin lymphoma. About the research overall: Patients were treated with nivolumab at 3 mg/kg, and this was given intravenously every 2 weeks. The study's findings and limits: The repertoire differences lack a defined cause, possibly disease activity or prior therapy. After ASCT, patients who started nivolumab under 1 year later were excluded.

Brentuximab vedotin exposure varied, and every patient relapsed after autologous stem cell transplantation. Progressive disease, partial response or complete response was each patient's best response. On this clone itself: Its matching antigen is unknown.

Repertoires were generated with immunoSEQ multiplex PCR, while TCRdb's copy carries only in-frame clones and drops some. The sample shows around 25,000 clones, 82% of them seen only once. This sequence was found in a human donor with classical Hodgkin lymphoma. Sequences were derived from peripheral blood mononuclear cells (PBMCs), sampled before the second cycle of nivolumab.

In DNA, the CDR3 is TGTGCCAGCAGCTCCCAGGTCTATAGCAATCAGCCCCAGCATTTT. The encoded protein is CASSSQVYSNQPQHF. The V call is TRBV7-8, the J call TRBJ1-5; D is unclear. The CDR3 runs to 15 residues. Trimming shortened V by 4 bases and J by 0 bases, and 10 bases separated the two germline ends. CDR1 is SGHVS, CDR2 FQNEAQ, per germline. The entire variable domain, with the rest obtained from reference TRBV7-8 and TRBJ1-5, is as follows: GAGVSQSPRYKVAKRGQDVALRCDPISGHVSLFWYQQALGQGPEFLTYFQNEAQLDKSGLPSDRFFAERPEGSVSTLKIQRTQQEDSAVYLCASSSQVYSNQPQHFGDGTRLSIL.